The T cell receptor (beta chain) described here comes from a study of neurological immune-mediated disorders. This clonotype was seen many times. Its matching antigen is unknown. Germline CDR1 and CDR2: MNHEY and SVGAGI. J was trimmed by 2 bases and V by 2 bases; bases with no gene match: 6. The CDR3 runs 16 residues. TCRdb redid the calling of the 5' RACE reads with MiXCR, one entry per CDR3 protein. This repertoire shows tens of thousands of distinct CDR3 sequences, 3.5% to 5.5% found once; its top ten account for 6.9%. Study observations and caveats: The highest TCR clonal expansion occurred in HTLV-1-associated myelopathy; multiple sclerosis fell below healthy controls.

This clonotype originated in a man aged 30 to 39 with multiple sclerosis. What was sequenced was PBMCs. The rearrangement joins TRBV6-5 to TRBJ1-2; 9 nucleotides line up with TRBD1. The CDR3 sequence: CASSYLPGQGNYGYTF. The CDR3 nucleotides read TGTGCCAGCAGTTACCTACCCGGACAGGGGAACTATGGCTACACCTTC.